One TCR beta chain is described in this entry. TCRdb keeps only in-frame clones here, not all; method: immunoSEQ multiplex PCR. This sample carries tens of thousands of clones, roughly nine tenths of them seen once, and the ten largest clones take 4%. The data were obtained in a study of control samples from healthy donors and cancer patients. CDR3 length equals 14 residues. Trimming shortened V by 10 bases and J by 1 base, and 16 bases separated the two germline ends. In germline, CDR1 is MDHEN, CDR2 SYDVKM. This clonotype was obtained from a woman between 50 and 59 years old in good health. Sequenced: blood. This chain connects TRBV28 to TRBJ1-2, with D hard to call. CDR3 protein: CATGLEQDNYGYTF. In DNA, the CDR3 is TGTGCCACCGGACTGGAGCAGGATAACTATGGCTACACCTTC.